What follows are 18 T cell receptor beta chains derived from one specimen sequenced in a study of T cell responses to AZD1222 COVID-19 vaccine. Using immunoSEQ multiplex PCR, the repertoire was profiled, and TCRdb retains in-frame clones only, with some absent. The sample records about 140,000 clones, 85% to 90% being singletons. Sequencing used peripheral blood, obtained on day 0 of AZD1222 vaccination. The receptors were sampled from an adult in good health.

V is TRBV6-2 or TRBV6-3 and J is TRBJ1-1; D gene ambiguous. The CDR3 is 13 amino acids. V was cut by 6 bases and J by 1 base, with 9 bases left in between. Per germline, CDR1 MNHEY and CDR2 SVGEGT. DNA for the CDR3: TGTGCCAGCAGCCGACACAAGAACACTGAAGCTTTCTTT. Translation gives CASSRHKNTEAFF.

The V gene is TRBV30, the J gene TRBJ1-1; 8 bases match TRBD1. The length of the CDR3 is 14 residues. V lost 2 bases and J lost 4; bases outside the gene matches: 6. Looked up from germline, CDR1 is GTSNPN and CDR2 is SVGIG (reference sequence). In nucleotides, the CDR3 is TGTGCCTGGAGTAGGGGGACAGGATCCACTGAAGCTTTCTTT. It codes for CAWSRGTGSTEAFF. Combining the CDR3 with reference TRBV30 and TRBJ1-1 gives the whole variable domain SQTIHQWPATLVQPVGSPLSLECTVEGTSNPNLYWYRQAAGRGLQLLFYSVGIGQISSEVPQNLSASRPQDRQFILSSKKLLLSDSGFYLCAWSRGTGSTEAFFGQGTRLTVV.

V usage is TRBV7-2 and J usage is TRBJ2-7; D is undetermined. The CDR3 length is 13 residues. Germline V lookup: CDR1 SGHTA, CDR2 FQGNSA. The ends were cut back, 1 base at V and 5 bases at J, with 9 bases in the middle. Here the CDR3 reads CASSLGLLNEQYF. As DNA, the CDR3 is TGTGCCAGCAGCTTAGGGTTGTTGAACGAGCAGTACTTC.

The V and J genes are TRBV29-1 and TRBJ1-2; the D gene is possibly TRBD1 (6 bases). This CDR3 spans 11 amino acids. Germline V gives CDR1 SQVTM, CDR2 ANQGSEA. CDR3 sequence reads: CSAGQIYGYTF. The DNA of the CDR3 is TGCTCCGCAGGACAGATCTATGGCTACACCTTC.

The chain links TRBV4-1 to TRBJ1-3, with a weak D call TRBD1 (6 bases). Per the germline V gene, CDR1 is MGHRA and CDR2 is YSYEKL. V was cut by 2 bases and J by 0 bases, with 17 bases left in between. The length of the CDR3 is 18 residues. The CDR3 loop reads CASSQTPTGTHSGNTIYF. For the CDR3, the DNA is TGCGCCAGCAGCCAAACCCCTACCGGGACACACTCTGGAAACACCATATATTTT.

The CDR3: CASSLPKDKTQYF. The CDR3 DNA reads as TGTGCCAGCAGTTTGCCCAAGGATAAAACCCAGTACTTC. The rearrangement joins TRBV28 to TRBJ2-5, with D unclear. The ends were cut back, 3 bases at V and 8 bases at J, with 13 bases in the middle. The CDR3 sequence is 13 residues long. The germline CDR1 and CDR2 sequences are MDHEN and SYDVKM. Full variable domain (outside the CDR3, taken from reference TRBV28 and TRBJ2-5): DVKVTQSSRYLVKRTGEKVFLECVQDMDHENMFWYRQDPGLGLRLIYFSYDVKMKEKGDIPEGYSVSREKKERFSLILESASTNQTSMYLCASSLPKDKTQYFGPGTRLLVL.

The chain links TRBV18 to TRBJ2-1; D perhaps matches TRBD2 (6 bases). The V gene lost 5 bases and the J gene lost 0 bases, with 20 bases spanning the gap. Germline CDR1 KGHSH, CDR2 LQKENI. CDR3 length: 18 residues. The CDR3, as DNA: TGTGCCAGCTCAACGACTAGTTTTCATACAAGCTCCTACAATGAGCAGTTCTTC. This gives the protein CASSTTSFHTSSYNEQFF.

The chain combines TRBV6-5 with TRBJ1-3, with D possibly TRBD1 on 6 matching bases. V was clipped by 2 bases and J by 0 bases, with 11 bases between them. The length of the CDR3 is 16 residues. CDR1 and CDR2 (germline): MNHEY, SVGAGI. CDR3 amino acids: CASSYGQGSSGNTIYF. CDR3 in DNA: TGTGCCAGCAGTTACGGTCAGGGGAGCTCTGGAAACACCATATATTTT.

The chain uses TRBV27 and TRBJ2-5, with no clear D. The V gene's germline CDR1 is MNHEY and CDR2 SMNVEV (reference sequence). V lost 3 bases and J 5 bases, leaving 10 bases between the germline ends. The CDR3 has 13 residues. The CDR3 DNA reads as TGTGCCAGCAGTTTCTATCTTGGGGAGACCCAGTACTTC. Amino acid sequence: CASSFYLGETQYF.

V gene TRBV5-4 combines with J gene TRBJ1-1, with 8 bases identical to TRBD1. Germline CDR1 SGHNT, CDR2 YYREEE (reference sequence). This CDR3 region has 14 residues. The V segment lost 4 bases and the J segment 7 bases; nucleotides outside the gene matches: 9. The CDR3 reads CASSVQGERGEAFF. DNA of the CDR3: TGTGCCAGCAGCGTACAGGGGGAGAGGGGTGAAGCTTTCTTT.

With respect to this clone: This sample also contains other DNA sequences that code for the same CDR3. The chain uses TRBV7-9 and TRBJ2-7; D ambiguous. CDR3 length: 11 residues. Germline CDR1 is SEHNR and CDR2 is FQNEAQ (reference sequence). Trimming cost V 0 bases and J 7 bases, with 4 bases left between them. CDR3 in DNA: TGTGCCAGCAGCTTAGCTGGGGAGCAGTACTTC. This sequence encodes CASSLAGEQYF.

The genes are TRBV7-3 and TRBJ2-3, with TRBD2 matching 10 bases. The CDR3 runs 15 residues. Germline CDR1 reads SGHTA; CDR2 reads FQGTGA. The ends lost 4 bases at V and 3 bases at J; junction bases unmatched: 4. CDR3 protein: CASSSLAGTTDTQYF. CDR3 DNA: TGTGCCAGCAGCTCACTAGCGGGAACTACAGATACGCAGTATTTT.

The rearrangement uses TRBV11-2 and TRBJ1-1; D not resolved. Trimming shortened V by 2 bases and J by 1 base, and 14 bases separated the two germline ends. In germline, CDR1 is SGHAT, CDR2 FQNNGV. The CDR3 totals 16 residues. DNA of the CDR3: TGTGCCAGCAGCTTATTGCGAGTTGGCAAGAACACTGAAGCTTTCTTT. Translating gives CASSLLRVGKNTEAFF.

The table lists this clone with a few counts. The V call is TRBV27, the J call TRBJ2-7, with D maybe TRBD1 (6 bases). CDR1 and CDR2 (germline): MNHEY, SMNVEV (reference sequence). Trimming cost V 3 bases and J 7 bases, with 16 bases left between them. This CDR3 region has 14 residues. The CDR3 sequence is CASSFGVQGWEQYF. In nucleotides, the CDR3 is TGTGCCAGCAGTTTCGGAGTACAGGGTTGGGAGCAGTACTTC.

The chain has TRBV24-1 and TRBJ2-1, with D tentatively TRBD2 (6 bases). CDR1 and CDR2 (germline): KGHDR, SFDVKD. The V end lost 4 bases, the J end lost 11 bases, and 20 bases lay between the germline ends. The CDR3 sequence is 15 residues long. CDR3 sequence reads: CATSEAGRTVMKQFF. The CDR3 DNA sequence: TGTGCCACCAGTGAGGCGGGACGGACCGTAATGAAGCAGTTCTTC.

The chain recombines TRBV15 with TRBJ1-5; unclear D gene. This CDR3 contains 10 residues. V shed 11 bases and J shed 4 bases, with 6 bases lying between them. Germline V CDR1 and CDR2: LNHNV, YYDKDF (reference sequence). CDR3 residues: CAAGNQPQHF. CDR3 bases: TGTGCCGCCGGGAATCAGCCCCAGCATTTT. Based on the CDR3 plus reference TRBV15 and TRBJ1-5, the full variable domain is DAMVIQNPRYQVTQFGKPVTLSCSQTLNHNVMYWYQQKSSQAPKLLFHYYDKDFNNEADTPDNFQSRRPNTSFCFLDIRSPGLGDTAMYLCAAGNQPQHFGDGTRLSIL.

The V gene is TRBV3-1 (or the pseudogene TRBV3-2), the J gene TRBJ1-1; D is unresolved. Between the trimmed V and J ends, which lost 2 bases and 2 bases, there was a span of 6 bases. Looked up from germline, CDR1 is LGHDT and CDR2 is YNNKEL (reference sequence). The CDR3 contains 13 residues. The CDR3 sequence is CASSQTTNTEAFF. As DNA, the CDR3 is TGTGCCAGCAGCCAAACGACCAACACTGAAGCTTTCTTT.

V and J are TRBV19 and TRBJ1-5; TRBD1 matches 9 bases. Germline V gives CDR1 LNHDA, CDR2 SQIVND (reference sequence). The CDR3 has 17 amino acids. After removal of 7 bases from V and 3 bases from J, the junction contained 13 bases not matched to a gene. Here the CDR3 DNA reads TGTGCCAGTACGGCTCAAACGACAGGGGGAAACAATCAGCCCCAGCATTTT. Protein product: CASTAQTTGGNNQPQHF.